The clone carrying this T cell receptor beta chain was observed a handful of times. Antigen: not known. PBMCs were stained for CD3, CD4 and CD8, and CD4+ and CD8+ T cells were sorted. The data belong to a study of CD8+ T cells in alopecia areata. Study-wide points: Scalp samples also yield sequences from resident alphabeta T cells of normal skin. Clonality in lesional scalp, especially alopecia totalis/universalis, exceeded that of normal scalp.

The sequencing template was cDNA reverse transcribed from extracted RNA. Assay used: immunoSEQ multiplex PCR; TCRdb lists only in-frame clones, some missing. Of around 150,000 clones listed, 55% to 65% are singletons. The germline CDR1 and CDR2 sequences are WSHSY and SAAADI. The CDR3 is made up of 14 amino acids. V was clipped by 7 bases and J by 6 bases; unmatched bases: 9. Material: CD4+ T cells sorted from blood. The rearrangement uses TRBV10-2 and TRBJ1-5; the match to TRBD1 covers 7 bases. The TCR comes from a human donor in good health. Written as DNA, the CDR3 is TGCGCCAGCAAAGGGGCAGGGGGTATTCAGCCCCAGCATTTT. It encodes CASKGAGGIQPQHF.